The present TCR beta chain was sequenced within a study of blood T cell repertoires in COVID-19 (dated by TCRdb to the early 2020s). Turning to the overall study: Samples covering the acute and convalescent phases of COVID-19 were provided by collaborators in the United States, Italy and Spain. Nearly every sample came with metadata listing a de-identified subject ID, COVID-19 status, age in years and sex. Subjects who had been exposed to COVID-19, were actively infected with it, or had recovered from it provided the deeply sampled blood TCRbeta repertoires that made up the dataset. Samples were obtained from the ongoing ImmuneRACE study (first 160 participants) and from about 1,300 subjects provided by 6 global collaborators. Where available, HLA class I and class II types were obtained from metadata supplied by the sample provider rather than from assay-based typing. The material from the prospective study consisted of cDNA or gDNA derived from T cells, B-cell-depleted T cells, or PBMCs. The repertoires were made available in a free public database intended to serve as a resource for research on the immune response to SARS-CoV-2. General conclusions and limits of the study: The amount of clinical and demographic metadata varied by source and participant and was provided uncurated.

Another Seattle source contributed samples from volunteer blood donors who had recovered from COVID-19. The collaborating institutions used their own protocols to collect whole blood in K2EDTA tubes. Collaborator samples were shipped for TCRbeta analysis as frozen whole blood, isolated PBMCs, or DNA extracted from either sample type. CDR1 and CDR2 are read off the germline V gene as MDHEN and SYDVKM. Measured from the cysteine to the phenylalanine, the CDR3 is 14 residues long. Solely the CDR3 DNA is kept, with 42 bases framed from the first base. V lost 6 bases and J lost 5 bases; the stretch between them is 13 bases long. The immunoSEQ Assay, a bias-controlled multiplex PCR, was used to amplify TCRbeta CDR3 regions from genomic DNA. Concerning the study's data processing: Within the assay, amplification of reference gene primers was used to estimate how many nucleated cells each sample contained. To quantify the absolute abundance of each unique TCRbeta CDR3 rearrangement, sequence reads were collapsed and filtered. For each sample, productive Simpson clonality was calculated as the square root of Simpson's diversity index across productive rearrangements. Imported from immuneACCESS, the table was reduced by TCRdb to in-frame sequences with V and J called. These copies leave out some clones; in studies compared against another copy, an unresolved V gene accounts for under half, and the cause of the remainder is not known. V and J calls and clone size are given by that table; D and trimming were obtained from the DNA. Within this sample are about 300,000 clones, with around 82% of them counted one time only. Approximately 9% of the sample lies in the top ten.

Notes on this clone: No antigen is known for it. No base qualities exist here, and no much larger clone lies one base off it.

The sequencing sample was made of peripheral blood. Recombination joined TRBV28 with TRBJ1-4; TRBD1 could be the D gene, as 6 bases match. The sequence was collected from a woman between 45 and 60 years old who had recovered from COVID-19. The CDR3 in this case is CASRKTGPNEKLFF. The nucleotide sequence reads TGTGCCAGCAGGAAAACAGGGCCCAATGAAAAACTGTTTTTT. Supplemented by the reference TRBV28 and TRBJ1-4 proteins around the CDR3, the complete variable domain is DVKVTQSSRYLVKRTGEKVFLECVQDMDHENMFWYRQDPGLGLRLIYFSYDVKMKEKGDIPEGYSVSREKKERFSLILESASTNQTSMYLCASRKTGPNEKLFFGSGTQLSVL.